Following are 10 T cell receptor beta chains from one sample sequenced in a study of blood T cells in healthy people across ages. A second PCR, run for about 7 to 11 cycles, used a sample-barcoded 5' primer plus a J-beta primer mix. From the 5' RACE reads, TCRdb called clonotypes with MiXCR, one entry per CDR3 protein. This table has under 800,000 distinct CDR3 sequences, about 40% appearing once. The sample comprised blood. The source of these receptors is a woman aged 55-70 years in good health.

Only a few counts were recorded for this clonotype. The J gene is TRBJ1-1, the V gene TRBV7-2; 8 nucleotides match TRBD1. With 5 bases clipped from V and 0 bases from J, the junction kept 8 bases outside the gene matches. Germline CDR1 is SGHTA and CDR2 is FQGNSA. The CDR3 extends over 16 amino acids. The CDR3 region has the DNA TGTGCCAGCAGCCCTGGACAGGGAAGGGTGAACACTGAAGCTTTCTTT. It codes for CASSPGQGRVNTEAFF.

This clonotype was picked up a small number of times. This chain uses TRBV7-6 with TRBJ2-1; 11 bases are shared with TRBD2. The germline V gene has CDR1 SGHVS and CDR2 FNYEAQ. V gave up 1 base and J gave up 9 bases; unmatched junction bases: 14. CDR3 length equals 18 residues. The CDR3 coding sequence is TGTGCCAGCAGCTTAGGGCTAGCGGGAGGTTTGGCAATTGGTGAGCAGTTCTTC. Protein sequence: CASSLGLAGGLAIGEQFF.

This clonotype has a handful of counts. The chain is built from TRBV7-2 and TRBJ2-7, with D possibly matching TRBD1 (6 bases). Trimming pared 1 base from V and 1 base from J, leaving 20 bases between. Germline CDR1 and CDR2: SGHTA and FQGNSA. CDR3 length: 18 amino acids. Here the CDR3 DNA reads TGTGCCAGCAGCTTAGGCCATCCTAGGGGGAGTGGTTCCTACGAGCAGTACTTC. Translation: CASSLGHPRGSGSYEQYF.

In this sample, this clonotype turned up many times. V usage is TRBV12-3 or TRBV12-4 and J usage is TRBJ2-7; 8 nucleotides line up with TRBD2. Germline trimming cut 5 bases from V and 6 bases from J; bases unmatched to any gene: 9. The CDR3 spans 14 residues. In DNA, the CDR3 is TGTGCCAGCAGTCGGGAGGGCCGCCTCGGCGAGCAGTACTTC. It is translated as CASSREGRLGEQYF.

The chain is built from TRBV5-6 and TRBJ1-1; D is uncertain. Germline values: CDR1 SGHDT, CDR2 YYEEEE. V was pared by 7 bases and J by 1 base, with 14 bases between. The CDR3 is 14 amino acids. Written as DNA, the CDR3 is TGTGCCAGCCTCCCAGGTCAACGGAACACTGAAGCTTTCTTT. Its protein is CASLPGQRNTEAFF.

As for this clonotype: This may arise from a read error, as a much more abundant clone is one base away. The CDR3 loop reads CASKLLSPGGRATKEQFF. In DNA form, the CDR3 reads TGTGCCAGCAAGTTGCTCTCGCCTGGCGGGAGGGCCACGAAGGAGCAGTTCTTC. The chain links TRBV12-3 or TRBV12-4 to TRBJ2-1; 9 nucleotides match TRBD2. CDR3 length: 18 residues. V dropped 7 bases and J dropped 10; count of bases not matched to a gene: 23.

This clonotype was observed at least ten times. This chain joins TRBV6-1 and TRBJ2-3, with TRBD2 identical over 9 bases. Germline CDR1 MNHNS, CDR2 SASEGT. With 10 bases clipped from V and 4 bases from J, the junction kept 6 bases outside the gene matches. The CDR3 has 13 amino acids. The CDR3, as DNA: TGTGCCACAGTAGCGGGGGCTTCAGATACGCAGTATTTT. Amino acids: CATVAGASDTQYF.

The V call is TRBV4-3, the J call TRBJ2-4; 11 positions agree with TRBD1. The J call is doubtful: the DNA matches TRBJ2-7 better. The CDR3 runs to 18 residues. CDR1 is LGHNA, CDR2 YSLEER, per germline. The CDR3 loop is CASSQDGYRDRGIYEQYF. CDR3 nucleotide sequence: TGCGCCAGCAGCCAAGATGGGTACCGGGACAGGGGGATTTACGAGCAGTACTTC.

The genes are TRBV7-9 and TRBJ2-5; D not certain. Germline loops: CDR1 SEHNR, CDR2 FQNEAQ (reference sequence). The CDR3 consists of 12 residues. The ends were cut back, 2 bases at V and 11 bases at J, with 12 bases in the middle. The CDR3 loop reads CASSLNSGKQYF. In nucleotides, the CDR3 is TGTGCCAGCAGCTTAAATAGTGGAAAGCAGTACTTC.

This clonotype was found a few times. The chain recombines TRBV19 with TRBJ2-7, with TRBD2 matching 8 bases. The CDR3 covers 14 residues. Germline CDR1 and CDR2: LNHDA and SQIVND (reference sequence). V was clipped by 3 bases and J by 0 bases; unmatched bases: 1. CDR3 nucleotides: TGTGCCAGTAGTATGCGGGAGGCCTCCTACGAGCAGTACTTC. Protein sequence: CASSMREASYEQYF. Combining the CDR3 with reference TRBV19 and TRBJ2-7 gives the whole variable domain DGGITQSPKYLFRKEGQNVTLSCEQNLNHDAMYWYRQDPGQGLRLIYYSQIVNDFQKGDIAEGYSVSREKKESFPLTVTSAQKNPTAFYLCASSMREASYEQYFGPGTRLTVT.